These T cell receptor beta chains were read from a single sample in a study of blood T cell repertoires in COVID-19. The method was immunoSEQ multiplex PCR; TCRdb's version includes in-frame clones alone and lacks a portion of them. The sample has about 250,000 clones; around 90% are singletons. Sequenced input: peripheral blood. These receptors were taken from a man aged 25 to 45 with COVID-19, enrolled during active disease. CDR3s leave out the opening cysteine and the closing phenylalanine or tryptophan. Fields, in order: J gene, V gene, CDR3 protein.

j_call: TRBJ2-5
v_call: TRBV3-1/TRBV3-2
cdr3_aa: ASAGGLQETQY

j_call: TRBJ2-2
v_call: TRBV5-6
cdr3_aa: ASSLFPYGTGELF

j_call: TRBJ1-4
v_call: TRBV18
cdr3_aa: ASSPPPGQDEKLF

j_call: TRBJ2-7
v_call: TRBV11-3
cdr3_aa: ASSLEGAYEQY

j_call: TRBJ2-7
v_call: TRBV5-1
cdr3_aa: ASSRTVRGTSGYEQY

j_call: TRBJ2-1
v_call: TRBV6-4
cdr3_aa: ASSDSTRGGPYNEQF

j_call: TRBJ1-6
v_call: TRBV19
cdr3_aa: ASSMQGLNSPLH

j_call: TRBJ2-5
v_call: TRBV3-1/TRBV3-2
cdr3_aa: ASSQRIGVETQY

j_call: TRBJ1-6
v_call: TRBV11-2
cdr3_aa: ASSGWTGKLSPLH

j_call: TRBJ2-7
v_call: TRBV7-9
cdr3_aa: ASSSHFGTGGDEQY

j_call: TRBJ1-3
v_call: TRBV18
cdr3_aa: ASSPLPDRFSGNTIY

j_call: TRBJ2-1
v_call: TRBV10-1
cdr3_aa: ASSESVGRSYNEQF

j_call: TRBJ2-7
v_call: TRBV3-1/TRBV3-2
cdr3_aa: ASSLQGSSYEQY

j_call: TRBJ2-2
v_call: TRBV13
cdr3_aa: ASSLMTPTPGQMNTGELF

j_call: TRBJ1-2
v_call: TRBV5-6
cdr3_aa: ASSRQGGGYT

j_call: TRBJ1-1
v_call: TRBV5-1
cdr3_aa: ASSLFTGENTEAF

j_call: TRBJ1-2
v_call: TRBV7-9
cdr3_aa: ASSLRDRGLYGYT

j_call: TRBJ1-1
v_call: TRBV28
cdr3_aa: ASSFGWAGVAF

j_call: TRBJ1-3
v_call: TRBV5-1
cdr3_aa: ASSRTQGAEPGNTIY

j_call: TRBJ2-3
v_call: TRBV27
cdr3_aa: ASSPRVDSSTDTQY

j_call: TRBJ1-4
v_call: TRBV9
cdr3_aa: ASSMPTGSTTNEKLF

j_call: TRBJ1-2
v_call: TRBV7-9
cdr3_aa: ASSLAHEGANYGYT

j_call: TRBJ1-5
v_call: TRBV7-6
cdr3_aa: ASSPVDSNQPQH

j_call: TRBJ1-3
v_call: TRBV10-1
cdr3_aa: ASSEGTTGSGNTIY

j_call: TRBJ1-4
v_call: TRBV18
cdr3_aa: ASSLQAVSTNEKLF

j_call: TRBJ1-5
v_call: TRBV4-1
cdr3_aa: ASSQEPTRSNQPQH

j_call: TRBJ1-6
v_call: TRBV3-1/TRBV3-2
cdr3_aa: ASSQNRVSPLH

j_call: TRBJ2-2
v_call: TRBV10-3
cdr3_aa: AISESSGVLTGELF

j_call: TRBJ1-2
v_call: TRBV28
cdr3_aa: ASSFRGATYYGYT

j_call: TRBJ1-1
v_call: TRBV6-2/TRBV6-3
cdr3_aa: ASSIPLAETNTEAF

j_call: TRBJ1-2
v_call: TRBV29-1
cdr3_aa: SVGGGPGFSQDGYT

j_call: TRBJ2-7
v_call: TRBV29-1
cdr3_aa: SVGNDKQY

j_call: TRBJ1-3
v_call: TRBV7-9
cdr3_aa: ASSLGRTSGNTIY

j_call: TRBJ2-5
v_call: TRBV6-6
cdr3_aa: ASTLTRGTKQETQY

j_call: TRBJ2-3
v_call: TRBV25-1
cdr3_aa: ASSELGSGGLNTQY

j_call: TRBJ2-7
v_call: TRBV5-1
cdr3_aa: ASSLLPGEQY

j_call: TRBJ1-5
v_call: TRBV3-1/TRBV3-2
cdr3_aa: ASSQAPGYNQPQH

j_call: TRBJ1-1
v_call: TRBV29-1
cdr3_aa: SVHGQMNTEAF

j_call: TRBJ2-7
v_call: TRBV2
cdr3_aa: ASSGDSLYEQY

j_call: TRBJ1-5
v_call: TRBV19
cdr3_aa: ASSVWTYENQPQH

j_call: TRBJ2-2
v_call: TRBV2
cdr3_aa: ASRYGTTSGELF

j_call: TRBJ2-3
v_call: TRBV6-1
cdr3_aa: ASSDLAGETDTQY

j_call: TRBJ1-6
v_call: TRBV14
cdr3_aa: ASSPTGTNSPLH

j_call: TRBJ1-6
v_call: TRBV27
cdr3_aa: ASRNGVSPLH

j_call: TRBJ1-1
v_call: TRBV4-1
cdr3_aa: ASSQGQAHTEAF

j_call: TRBJ2-7
v_call: TRBV9
cdr3_aa: ASSESGRAYEQY

j_call: TRBJ1-2
v_call: TRBV30
cdr3_aa: ASGPLT

j_call: TRBJ1-2
v_call: TRBV5-1
cdr3_aa: ASSLVGGPLNYGYT

j_call: TRBJ2-1
v_call: TRBV27
cdr3_aa: ASNPTGEALRSYNEQF

j_call: TRBJ2-1
v_call: TRBV9
cdr3_aa: ASSVGGFADEQF

j_call: TRBJ2-1
v_call: TRBV27
cdr3_aa: ASSRTSGEGNEQF

j_call: TRBJ2-5
v_call: TRBV5-4
cdr3_aa: ASSQAQGFQETQY

j_call: TRBJ2-5
v_call: TRBV3-1/TRBV3-2
cdr3_aa: ASSHPGGIQETQY

j_call: TRBJ2-1
v_call: TRBV19
cdr3_aa: ASSPPVDRGHYNEQF

j_call: TRBJ2-1
v_call: TRBV6-5
cdr3_aa: ASTPGQGPYNEQF

j_call: TRBJ2-7
v_call: TRBV6-1
cdr3_aa: ASSEIWGAYEQY